One sample yielded the 25 T cell receptor beta chains listed below, sequenced in a study of cytomegalovirus exposure and HLA in healthy donors (dated by TCRdb to about 2017). The library was made by the immunoSEQ multiplex PCR assay. The multiplex PCR relied on a mix of 60 forward primers for TCR Vbeta segments and 13 reverse primers for TCR Jbeta segments. The clones in this table, taken by TCRdb from immuneACCESS, are in-frame only. Not every clone is retained; where verified, under half of the shortfall comes from an unresolved V gene, and the cause of the rest is unknown. The sample table shows about 200,000 clones, and about 80% are seen once. Clones ranked in the top ten supply 1.5% to 2% of the sample. Sequenced material: PBMCs. The receptors were sampled from a man younger than 35 in good health and CMV-seronegative.

This chain connects TRBV2 to TRBJ2-1, with a weak D call TRBD2 (6 bases). The CDR3 totals 17 residues. V was clipped by 1 base and J by 0 bases, with 13 bases between them. Germline CDR1 SNHLY, CDR2 FYNNEI. The CDR3 DNA reads as TGTGCCAGCAGTGAAGAGGACGCGGGGAGCTCCTACAATGAGCAGTTCTTC. Translation: CASSEEDAGSSYNEQFF.

The V gene is TRBV28, the J gene TRBJ2-2; D gene uncertain. Germline V gives CDR1 MDHEN, CDR2 SYDVKM. The V end lost 4 bases, the J end lost 13 bases, and 7 bases lay between the germline ends. CDR3 length equals 10 residues. The CDR3 nucleotides read TGTGCCAGCAGTTCGGTCGGGCTGTTTTTT. Protein sequence: CASSSVGLFF.

This clone was recorded a few times. This chain links TRBV5-4 with TRBJ2-3; 9 bases align to TRBD1. Per germline, CDR1 SGHNT and CDR2 YYREEE (reference sequence). CDR3 length: 16 amino acids. V lost 4 bases, J lost 0 bases, and 6 bases stayed unmatched. CDR3 in amino acids: CASSDSGTGSTDTQYF. CDR3 sequence (DNA): TGTGCCAGCAGCGACTCCGGGACAGGGAGCACAGATACGCAGTATTTT.

V usage is TRBV18 and J usage is TRBJ2-7; the D is unclear. V was pared by 3 bases and J by 0 bases, with 12 bases between. The germline CDR1 and CDR2 sequences are KGHSH and LQKENI. The CDR3 is 15 residues long. Written as DNA, the CDR3 is TGTGCCAGCTCACCGCGTTCGGTCGTCTCCTACGAGCAGTACTTC. Amino acid sequence: CASSPRSVVSYEQYF. The variable domain in full, completed from reference TRBV18 and TRBJ2-7, reads NAGVMQNPRHLVRRRGQEARLRCSPMKGHSHVYWYRQLPEEGLKFMVYLQKENIIDESGMPKERFSAEFPKEGPSILRIQQVVRGDSAAYFCASSPRSVVSYEQYFGPGTRLTVT.

The J gene is TRBJ1-4, the V gene TRBV27, with unresolved D. Germline values: CDR1 MNHEY, CDR2 SMNVEV (reference sequence). The V gene lost 5 bases and the J gene lost 0 bases, with 16 bases spanning the gap. The CDR3 consists of 17 residues. The CDR3 DNA reads TGTGCCAGCAGTCTCCTACGGACGGACTCAACTAATGAAAAACTGTTTTTT. This sequence encodes CASSLLRTDSTNEKLFF.

The chain carries TRBV7-9 and TRBJ1-5, with D perhaps matching TRBD1 (6 bases). This CDR3 has 14 residues. Trimming left V 1 base short and J 4 bases short, with 8 bases between. Germline V lookup: CDR1 SEHNR, CDR2 FQNEAQ (reference sequence). As DNA, the CDR3 is TGTGCCAGCAGCTTAGGCAGGGGTAATCAGCCCCAGCATTTT. This sequence encodes CASSLGRGNQPQHF.

The rearrangement links TRBV5-4 to TRBJ2-2; D gene ambiguous. CDR3 length: 14 residues. V lost 2 bases, J lost 5 bases, and 10 bases lay in between. CDR1 is SGHNT, CDR2 YYREEE, per germline (reference sequence). CDR3 DNA sequence: TGTGCCAGCAGCTTCCCAGAATTGACCGGGGAGCTGTTTTTT. This encodes CASSFPELTGELFF.

The V and J genes are TRBV7-6 and TRBJ2-1; TRBD2 aligns across 9 bases. The CDR3 extends over 19 amino acids. V lost 0 bases, J lost 0 bases, and 9 bases stayed unmatched. Germline V gene sequence: CDR1 SGHVS, CDR2 FNYEAQ. CDR3 DNA: TGTGCCAGCAGCTTAGCGTGGACTAGCGATAGGAGCTCCTACAATGAGCAGTTCTTC. Its translation is CASSLAWTSDRSSYNEQFF.

The V call is TRBV28, the J call TRBJ2-6; 9 bases align to TRBD1. Germline CDR1 and CDR2: MDHEN and SYDVKM. V was clipped by 7 bases and J by 4 bases; unmatched bases: 14. The CDR3 runs 18 residues. In DNA form, the CDR3 reads TGTGCCAGCACTCCCCGCCGGGGACAGGGTACCGGGGCCAACGTCCTGACTTTC. Translated: CASTPRRGQGTGANVLTF. Drawing the rest from reference TRBV28 and TRBJ2-6, the complete variable domain is DVKVTQSSRYLVKRTGEKVFLECVQDMDHENMFWYRQDPGLGLRLIYFSYDVKMKEKGDIPEGYSVSREKKERFSLILESASTNQTSMYLCASTPRRGQGTGANVLTFGAGSRLTVL.

CDR3 DNA: TGTGCCAGCAGCCCAGAGGGGGGAGGGGATACGCAGTATTTT. It translates to CASSPEGGGDTQYF. The chain recombines TRBV7-6 with TRBJ2-3, with a tentative D call TRBD2 (7 bases). The CDR3 covers 14 residues. CDR1 is SGHVS, CDR2 FNYEAQ, per germline. Trimming stripped 5 bases from V and 6 bases from J, with 15 bases between.

The rearrangement uses TRBV6-6 and TRBJ2-7, with D possibly matching TRBD1 (5 bases). Germline CDR1 and CDR2: MNHNY and SVGAGI (reference sequence). Trimming cost V 2 bases and J 0 bases, with 14 bases left between them. The CDR3 sequence is 16 residues long. CDR3 amino acids: CASSYVEQETSYEQYF. CDR3 DNA: TGTGCCAGCAGTTACGTCGAACAGGAAACCTCCTACGAGCAGTACTTC.

The V gene is TRBV25-1, the J gene TRBJ2-7; 12 nucleotides agree with TRBD1. V lost 8 bases to trimming and J lost 1 base; unmatched junction nucleotides: 9. The CDR3 is 16 amino acids. Germline loops: CDR1 MGHDK, CDR2 SYGVNS. The CDR3 DNA reads TGTGCCAGCCGGGGACAGGGGGCGACCCCATCCTACGAGCAGTACTTC. Amino acids: CASRGQGATPSYEQYF.

This chain connects TRBV4-2 to TRBJ2-5; D is perhaps TRBD2 (5 bases). V was cut by 0 bases and J by 5 bases, with 13 bases left in between. The CDR3 consists of 15 residues. Germline V gives CDR1 LGHNA, CDR2 YNFKEQ. Here the CDR3 DNA reads TGTGCCAGCAGCCAAGAGGAAGGAGGCAGCGAGACCCAGTACTTC. Translation gives CASSQEEGGSETQYF.

Here the CDR3 DNA reads TGTGCCAGTAGTATGTGGGCAGGAAAGTACCAAGAGACCCAGTACTTC. Its protein product is CASSMWAGKYQETQYF. The chain carries TRBV19 and TRBJ2-5; D not certain. V lost 3 bases and J lost 0, with 14 bases in between. The CDR3 totals 16 residues. In germline, CDR1 is LNHDA, CDR2 SQIVND (reference sequence).

The chain employs TRBV10-1 and TRBJ2-3; 10 bases are shared with TRBD2. CDR3 length: 14 residues. Looked up from germline, CDR1 is WNHNN and CDR2 is SYGVQD (reference sequence). After removal of 5 bases from V and 5 bases from J, the junction contained 4 bases not matched to a gene. The chain's CDR3 is CASSSSGRGDTQYF. The CDR3, as DNA: TGCGCCAGCAGTTCTAGCGGGAGAGGAGATACGCAGTATTTT.

This clone has only one observation. V usage is TRBV6-5 and J usage is TRBJ1-2; 11 nucleotides line up with TRBD1. V shed 2 bases, J shed 4 bases, and the junction held 6 bases outside the gene matches. Germline-derived CDR1 and CDR2 are MNHEY and SVGAGI. This CDR3 is built from 16 residues. The CDR3 spells CASSYARTGGGYGYTF. The DNA for the CDR3 is TGTGCCAGCAGTTACGCCCGGACAGGGGGCGGCTATGGCTACACCTTC.

The chain links TRBV11-2 to TRBJ2-3, with TRBD1 identical over 8 bases. Germline V gene lookup returns CDR1 SGHAT and CDR2 FQNNGV. The CDR3 is 14 residues long. V was clipped by 1 base and J by 4 bases; unmatched bases: 1. As DNA, the CDR3 is TGTGCCAGCAGCTTAGCCAGGGGGCCAGATACGCAGTATTTT. Translation: CASSLARGPDTQYF. The full variable domain, its missing parts supplied by reference TRBV11-2 and TRBJ2-3, is EAGVAQSPRYKIIEKRQSVAFWCNPISGHATLYWYQQILGQGPKLLIQFQNNGVVDDSQLPKDRFSAERLKGVDSTLKIQPAKLEDSAVYLCASSLARGPDTQYFGPGTRLTVL.

The sample holds one count of this clone. This chain links TRBV4-3 with TRBJ2-1; possible D gene TRBD2, 6 bases. V lost 2 bases, J lost 0 bases, and 8 bases lay in between. Germline V gives CDR1 LGHNA, CDR2 YSLEER. The CDR3 consists of 15 residues. CDR3 sequence reads: CASSQLGGSYNEQFF. CDR3 bases: TGCGCCAGCAGCCAACTGGGGGGCTCCTACAATGAGCAGTTCTTC.

The chain has TRBV19 and TRBJ2-1, with D unresolved. The germline gives CDR1 LNHDA, CDR2 SQIVND (reference sequence). The CDR3 extends over 13 amino acids. Trimming shortened V by 2 bases and J by 5 bases, and 7 bases separated the two germline ends. The DNA for the CDR3 is TGTGCCAGTAGTATAAATGTAAACAATGAGCAGTTCTTC. Protein: CASSINVNNEQFF.

This clone has a single count. The rearrangement uses TRBV7-3 and TRBJ2-1; 12 bases agree with TRBD2. J lost 10 bases, V lost 4 bases, and 8 bases had no gene match. This CDR3 contains 15 residues. Looked up from germline, CDR1 is SGHTA and CDR2 is FQGTGA. CDR3: CASSSTSGGTLEQFF. The CDR3, as DNA: TGTGCCAGCAGCTCCACTAGCGGGGGGACCCTGGAGCAGTTCTTC.

This chain joins TRBV7-8 and TRBJ2-7, with D tentatively TRBD2 (6 bases). This CDR3 has 16 residues. V lost 5 bases and J lost 3, with 20 bases in between. Germline V gives CDR1 SGHVS, CDR2 FQNEAQ. The CDR3: CASSITRRDSDYEQYF. CDR3 nucleotide sequence: TGTGCCAGCAGCATCACGAGAAGGGACTCCGACTACGAGCAGTACTTC. Full variable domain (outside the CDR3, taken from reference TRBV7-8 and TRBJ2-7): GAGVSQSPRYKVAKRGQDVALRCDPISGHVSLFWYQQALGQGPEFLTYFQNEAQLDKSGLPSDRFFAERPEGSVSTLKIQRTQQEDSAVYLCASSITRRDSDYEQYFGPGTRLTVT.

The V and J genes are TRBV29-1 and TRBJ2-7; maybe TRBD1 (6 bases). This CDR3 spans 12 amino acids. The germline CDR1 and CDR2 sequences are SQVTM and ANQGSEA. Trimming cost V 6 bases and J 4 bases, with 13 bases left between them. CDR3 DNA: TGCAGCGTGTCAGGGGAACGGTACGAGCAGTACTTC. This gives the protein CSVSGERYEQYF.

This clone was observed once. The chain has TRBV19 and TRBJ2-7, with D maybe TRBD2 (7 bases). The ends were cut back, 5 bases at V and 0 bases at J, with 17 bases in the middle. The germline V gene encodes CDR1 LNHDA and CDR2 SQIVND (reference sequence). There are 16 residues in the CDR3. The CDR3 spells CASSSREGGSSYEQYF. In nucleotides, the CDR3 is TGTGCCAGTAGTTCCCGAGAGGGGGGGAGCTCCTACGAGCAGTACTTC.

This chain joins TRBV5-1 and TRBJ1-5; unclear D gene. Trimming pared 7 bases from V and 5 bases from J, leaving 19 bases between. The CDR3 loop spans 15 amino acids. The germline V gene encodes CDR1 SGHRS and CDR2 YFSETQ. The CDR3 region is CASRPWYEDDQPQHF. Written as DNA, the CDR3 is TGCGCCAGCCGCCCTTGGTATGAGGATGATCAGCCCCAGCATTTT.

Ten or more counts support this clone. The chain links TRBV7-2 to TRBJ2-2, with 7 positions matching TRBD2. CDR1 and CDR2 from the germline V gene are SGHTA and FQGNSA. This CDR3 region has 15 residues. V was pared by 5 bases and J by 6 bases, with 9 bases of the junction left unmatched. The CDR3 sequence is CASSGTSGEAGELFF. In DNA, the CDR3 is TGTGCCAGCAGCGGGACCAGCGGGGAGGCCGGGGAGCTGTTTTTT.